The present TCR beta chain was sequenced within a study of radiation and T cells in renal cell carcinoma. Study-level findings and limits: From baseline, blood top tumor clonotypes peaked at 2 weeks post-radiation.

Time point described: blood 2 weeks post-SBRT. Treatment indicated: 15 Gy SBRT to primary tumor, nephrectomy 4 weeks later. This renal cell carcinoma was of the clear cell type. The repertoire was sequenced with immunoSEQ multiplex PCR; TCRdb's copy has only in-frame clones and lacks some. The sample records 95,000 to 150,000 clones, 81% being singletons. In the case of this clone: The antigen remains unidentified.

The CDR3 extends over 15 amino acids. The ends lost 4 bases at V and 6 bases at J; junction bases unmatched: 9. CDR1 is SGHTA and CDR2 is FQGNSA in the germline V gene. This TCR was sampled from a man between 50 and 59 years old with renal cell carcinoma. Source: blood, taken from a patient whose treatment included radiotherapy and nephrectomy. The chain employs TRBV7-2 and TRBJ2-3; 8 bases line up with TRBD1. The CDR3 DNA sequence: TGTGCCAGCAGCTATAGGACAGGGACTTGGGATACGCAGTATTTT. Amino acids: CASSYRTGTWDTQYF.